This TCR beta chain was captured in a study of blood T cells in healthy people across ages. Together with a sample-barcoded 5' primer, a J-beta primer mix was included in a second PCR lasting roughly 6 to 12 cycles. TCRdb passed the 5' RACE reads through MiXCR, listing each CDR3 protein once. The sample carries some 1,800,000 distinct CDR3 sequences, roughly two fifths recorded once. Study-level results: Aged donors had fewer naive CD4+ cells and lower diversity than long-lived donors.

Turning to this clonotype: Its antigen is unidentified.

Donation came from healthy Caucasian individuals in Russia who were aged roughly 6 to 95. No fewer than 7 million PBMCs went into each sample. This CDR3 is 14 amino acids long. Germline assignment: CDR1 SGHVS and CDR2 FQNEAQ. The germline V and J ends were trimmed by 1 base and 3 bases, with 7 bases remaining between them. The specimen was blood. V and J are TRBV7-8 and TRBJ1-3; unclear D gene. This receptor was taken from a human donor in good health. DNA of the CDR3: TGTGCCAGCAGCTTAGACAATGGTGGAAACACCATATATTTT. Translating gives CASSLDNGGNTIYF.